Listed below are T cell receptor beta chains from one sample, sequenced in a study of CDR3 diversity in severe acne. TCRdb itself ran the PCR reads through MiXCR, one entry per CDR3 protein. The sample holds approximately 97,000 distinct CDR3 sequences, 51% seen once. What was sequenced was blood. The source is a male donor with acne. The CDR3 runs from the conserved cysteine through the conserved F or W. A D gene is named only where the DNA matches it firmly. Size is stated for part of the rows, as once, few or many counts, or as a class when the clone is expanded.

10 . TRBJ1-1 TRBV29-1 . CSVYHTEAFF TGCAGCGTTTACCACACTGAAGCTTTCTTT
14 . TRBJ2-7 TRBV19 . CASTTREGTYEQCF TGTGCCAGTACCACCCGAGAGGGCACCTACGAGCAGTGCTTC
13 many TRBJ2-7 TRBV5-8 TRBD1 CASSPDRGYEQYF TGTGCCAGCAGCCCGGACAGGGGATACGAGCAGTACTTC
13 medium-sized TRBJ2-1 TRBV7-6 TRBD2 CASSLEAGSEQFF TGTGCCAGCAGCTTAGAAGCGGGAAGTGAGCAGTTCTTC
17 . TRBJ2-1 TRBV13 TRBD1 CASSLNLAGQGYNEQFF TGTGCCAGCAGCTTAAATCTGGCGGGACAGGGGTACAATGAGCAGTTCTTC
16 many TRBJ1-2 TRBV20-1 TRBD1 CSARESEDRVSYGYTF TGCAGTGCTAGAGAATCGGAGGACAGGGTGAGCTATGGCTACACCTTC
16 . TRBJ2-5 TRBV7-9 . CASSPLGRTYQETQYF TGTGCCAGCAGCCCGCTCGGACGGACGTACCAAGAGACCCAGTACTTC
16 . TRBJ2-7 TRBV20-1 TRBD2 CSAVSFSLWEGYEQYF TGCAGTGCTGTCTCCTTCAGCTTGTGGGAGGGCTACGAGCAGTACTTC
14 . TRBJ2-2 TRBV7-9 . CASSPRGTTGELFF TGTGCCAGCAGCCCCCGGGGAACCACCGGGGAGCTGTTTTTT
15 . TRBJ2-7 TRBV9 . CASSVDGRGSYEQYF TGTGCCAGCAGCGTAGATGGAAGGGGATCCTACGAGCAGTACTTC
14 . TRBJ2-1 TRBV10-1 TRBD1 CASGTGGGRNEQFF TGCGCCAGCGGGACAGGGGGCGGGAGGAATGAGCAGTTCTTC
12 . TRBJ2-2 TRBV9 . CASSVDAGELFF TGTGCCAGCAGCGTAGACGCAGGGGAGCTGTTTTTT
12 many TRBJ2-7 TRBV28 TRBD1 CASSGTGDEQYF TGTGCCAGCAGTGGGACAGGGGACGAGCAGTACTTC
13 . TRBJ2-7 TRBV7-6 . CASSFHASEAQYF TGCGCCAGCAGCTTCCACGCGAGCGAGGCTCAGTACTTC
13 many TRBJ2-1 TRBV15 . CATRGFAYNEQFF TGTGCCACCAGGGGGTTCGCCTACAATGAGCAGTTCTTC
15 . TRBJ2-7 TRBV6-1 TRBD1 CASSEGTGGFDEQYF TGTGCCAGCAGTGAAGGGACAGGGGGCTTTGACGAGCAGTACTTC
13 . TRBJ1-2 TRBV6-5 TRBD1 CASSLGQIYGYTF TGTGCCAGCAGCCTGGGACAGATCTATGGCTACACCTTC
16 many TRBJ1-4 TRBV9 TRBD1 CASSVEGGANNEKLFF TGTGCCAGCAGCGTAGAAGGGGGCGCCAATAATGAAAAACTGTTTTTT
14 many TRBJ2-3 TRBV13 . CASSLTSLADTQYF TGTGCCAGCAGCCTAACATCTCTCGCCGATACGCAGTATTTT
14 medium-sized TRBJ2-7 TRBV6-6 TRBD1 CASSPDRGSYEQYF TGTGCCAGCAGCCCCGACAGGGGCTCGTACGAGCAGTACTTC
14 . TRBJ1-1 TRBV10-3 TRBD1 CATIRDRLNTEAFF TGTGCCACCATAAGGGACAGGCTGAACACTGAAGCTTTCTTT
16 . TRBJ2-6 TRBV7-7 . CASSLADDSGANVLTF TGTGCTAGCAGCTTAGCTGACGACTCTGGGGCCAACGTCCTGACTTTC
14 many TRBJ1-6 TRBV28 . CASSLTGGGSPLHF TGTGCCAGCAGTTTGACCGGGGGAGGTTCACCCCTCCACTTT
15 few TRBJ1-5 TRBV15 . CATSRDRGSNQPQHF TGTGCCACCAGCAGAGATCGGGGGAGCAATCAGCCCCAGCATTTT
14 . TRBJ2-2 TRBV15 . CATGDWPDHGELFF TGTGCCACCGGGGATTGGCCAGACCACGGGGAGCTGTTTTTT